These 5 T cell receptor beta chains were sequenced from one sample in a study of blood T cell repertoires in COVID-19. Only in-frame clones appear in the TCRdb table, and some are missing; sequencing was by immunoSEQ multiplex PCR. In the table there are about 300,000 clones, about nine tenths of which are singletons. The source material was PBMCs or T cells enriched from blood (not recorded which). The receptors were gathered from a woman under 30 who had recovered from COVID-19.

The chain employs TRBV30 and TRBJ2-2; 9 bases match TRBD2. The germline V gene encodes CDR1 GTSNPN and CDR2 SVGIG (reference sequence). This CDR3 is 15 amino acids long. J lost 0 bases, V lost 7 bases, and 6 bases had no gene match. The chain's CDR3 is CASMLAGANTGELFF. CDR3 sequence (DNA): TGTGCCTCTATGTTAGCGGGAGCGAACACCGGGGAGCTGTTTTTT.

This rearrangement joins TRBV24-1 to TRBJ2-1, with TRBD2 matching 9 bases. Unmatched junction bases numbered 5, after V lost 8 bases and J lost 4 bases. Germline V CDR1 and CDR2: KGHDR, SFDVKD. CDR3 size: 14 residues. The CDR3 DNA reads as TGTGCCACCATTGGGCGGGAGGGTTACAATGAGCAGTTCTTC. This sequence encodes CATIGREGYNEQFF.

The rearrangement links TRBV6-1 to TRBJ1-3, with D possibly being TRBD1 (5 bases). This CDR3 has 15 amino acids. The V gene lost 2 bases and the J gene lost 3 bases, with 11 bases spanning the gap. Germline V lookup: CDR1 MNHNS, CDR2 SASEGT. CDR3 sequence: CASSEQGTGGNTIYF. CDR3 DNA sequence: TGTGCCAGCAGTGAACAGGGAACAGGTGGAAACACCATATATTTT.

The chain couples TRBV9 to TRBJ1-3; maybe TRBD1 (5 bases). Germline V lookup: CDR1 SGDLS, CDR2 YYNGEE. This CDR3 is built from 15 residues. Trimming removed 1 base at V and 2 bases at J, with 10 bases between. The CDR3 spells CASSVTPRAGNTIYF. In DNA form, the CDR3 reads TGTGCCAGCAGCGTAACCCCCAGGGCTGGAAACACCATATATTTT.

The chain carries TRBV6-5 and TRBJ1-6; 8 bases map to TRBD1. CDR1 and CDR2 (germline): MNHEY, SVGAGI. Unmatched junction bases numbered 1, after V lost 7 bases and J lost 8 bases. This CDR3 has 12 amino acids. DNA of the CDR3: TGTGCCAGCAAACAGGGGGATTCACCCCTCCACTTT. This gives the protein CASKQGDSPLHF.